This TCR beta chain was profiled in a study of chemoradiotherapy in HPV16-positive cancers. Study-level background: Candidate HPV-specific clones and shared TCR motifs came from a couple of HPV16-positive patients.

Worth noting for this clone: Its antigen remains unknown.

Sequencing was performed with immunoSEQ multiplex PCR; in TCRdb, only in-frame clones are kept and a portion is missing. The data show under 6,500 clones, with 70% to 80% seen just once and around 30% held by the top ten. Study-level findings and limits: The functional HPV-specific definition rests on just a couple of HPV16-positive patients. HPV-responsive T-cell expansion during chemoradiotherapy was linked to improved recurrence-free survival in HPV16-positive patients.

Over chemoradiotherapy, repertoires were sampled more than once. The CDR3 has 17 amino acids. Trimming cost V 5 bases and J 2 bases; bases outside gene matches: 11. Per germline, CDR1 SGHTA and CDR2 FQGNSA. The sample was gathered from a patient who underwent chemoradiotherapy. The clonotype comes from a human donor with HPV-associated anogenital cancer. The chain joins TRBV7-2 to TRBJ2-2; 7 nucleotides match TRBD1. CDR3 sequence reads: CASSASNRGINTGELFF. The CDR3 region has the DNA TGTGCCAGCAGCGCATCAAACAGGGGTATTAACACCGGGGAGCTGTTTTTT. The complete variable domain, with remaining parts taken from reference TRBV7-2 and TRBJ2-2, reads GAGVSQSPSNKVTEKGKDVELRCDPISGHTALYWYRQSLGQGLEFLIYFQGNSAPDKSGLPSDRFSAERTGGSVSTLTIQRTQQEDSAVYLCASSASNRGINTGELFFGEGSRLTVL.